Here is one T cell receptor (beta chain) with its context. A J-beta primer mix and a sample-barcoded 5' primer were used in a second PCR of about 7 to 12 cycles. TCRdb processed the 5' RACE reads anew with MiXCR; each CDR3 protein has one entry. The repertoire holds hundreds of thousands of distinct CDR3 sequences, 40% to 50% seen once, with around 30% in the top ten. The data derive from a study of blood T cells in healthy people across ages. The sequenced material came from blood. This clonotype originated in a man aged 80 or over in good health.

The CDR3 DNA reads TGTGCCAGCAGCGTGTCCAGGACCCTCGATGAGCAGTTCTTC. Amino acids: CASSVSRTLDEQFF. V and J are TRBV7-2 and TRBJ2-1; D call uncertain. Germline V gives CDR1 SGHTA, CDR2 FQGNSA. The CDR3 runs to 14 residues. Trimming cost V 5 bases and J 8 bases, with 16 bases left between them.